This TCR beta chain was identified during a study of cytomegalovirus exposure and HLA in healthy donors. Study background: HLA-typed donors contributed 80 million or so unique TCRs, which were held in an early data release.

The CDR3 contains 14 residues. Trimming pared 4 bases from V and 0 bases from J, leaving 9 bases between. To note about this clone: What it recognizes is unknown.

Broader study findings: Across HLA loci, a later analysis found differing TCR association rates, with DRB1 most and HLA-C fewest. Likely technical artifact: a cluster of highly shared sequence variants.

PCR was performed using 60 Vbeta and 13 Jbeta primers. Assay: immunoSEQ multiplex PCR; the TCRdb copy retains only in-frame clones and omits some. Of around 190,000 clones in the sample, around 82% were seen once. Sequencing was performed on PBMCs. The receptor was isolated from a woman younger than 45 in good health and CMV-seronegative. The chain links TRBV5-3 to TRBJ2-3, with D maybe TRBD1 (6 bases). TRBV5-3 is annotated as an ORF whose role is uncertain. Here the CDR3 DNA reads TGTGCCAGAAGCCACAGGGTTAGCACAGATACGCAGTATTTT. Its protein is CARSHRVSTDTQYF.